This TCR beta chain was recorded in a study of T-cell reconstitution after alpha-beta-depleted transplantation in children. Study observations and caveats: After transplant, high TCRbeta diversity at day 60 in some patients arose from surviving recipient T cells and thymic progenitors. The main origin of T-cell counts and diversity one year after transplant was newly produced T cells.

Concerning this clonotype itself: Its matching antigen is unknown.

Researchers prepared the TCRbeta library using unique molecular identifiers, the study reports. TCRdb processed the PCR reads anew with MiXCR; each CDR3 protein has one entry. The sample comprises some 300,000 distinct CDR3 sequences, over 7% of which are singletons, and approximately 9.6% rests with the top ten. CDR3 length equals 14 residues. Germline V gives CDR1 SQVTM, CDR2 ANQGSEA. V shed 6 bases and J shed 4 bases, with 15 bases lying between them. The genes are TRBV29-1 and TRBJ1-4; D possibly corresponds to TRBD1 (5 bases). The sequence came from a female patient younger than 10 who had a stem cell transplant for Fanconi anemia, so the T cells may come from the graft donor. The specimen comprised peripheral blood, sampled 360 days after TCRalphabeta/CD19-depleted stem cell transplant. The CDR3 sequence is CSVAMGLLNEKLFF. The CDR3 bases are TGCAGCGTCGCTATGGGGCTGCTTAATGAAAAACTGTTTTTT.